Below, 18 T cell receptor beta chains from the same sample are listed, as sequenced in a study of cytomegalovirus exposure and HLA in healthy donors. The PCR made use of 60 Vbeta and 13 Jbeta primers. TCRdb keeps only in-frame clones here, not all; method: immunoSEQ multiplex PCR. The data contain 100,000 to 150,000 clones, over 70% of them singletons. The material sequenced was PBMCs. These receptors all come from a woman between 40 and 50 years old in good health and CMV-seronegative.

The genes are TRBV7-2 and TRBJ2-1; 7 bases line up with TRBD2. V was pared by 1 base and J by 9 bases, with 6 bases of the junction left unmatched. The CDR3 has 14 residues. The germline CDR1 and CDR2 sequences are SGHTA and FQGNSA. Written as DNA, the CDR3 is TGTGCCAGCAGCTTAGGCCTAGCGGCCGGTGAGCAGTTCTTC. This gives the protein CASSLGLAAGEQFF.

This chain joins TRBV6-1 and TRBJ2-3; 9 nucleotides match TRBD2. The CDR3 runs 15 residues. Germline V gives CDR1 MNHNS, CDR2 SASEGT. The V segment lost 4 bases and the J segment 4 bases; nucleotides outside the gene matches: 6. CDR3: CASSVPTSGSDTQYF. The CDR3 nucleotides are TGTGCCAGCAGTGTCCCGACTAGCGGTTCAGATACGCAGTATTTT.

The J gene is TRBJ1-5, the V gene TRBV9, with 10 bases identical to TRBD1. The CDR3 sequence is 16 residues long. V shed 4 bases, J shed 4 bases, and the junction held 8 bases outside the gene matches. Germline V gene lookup returns CDR1 SGDLS and CDR2 YYNGEE. The CDR3 reads CASSPGTGAVNQPQHF. Here the CDR3 DNA reads TGTGCCAGCAGCCCCGGGACAGGGGCCGTGAATCAGCCCCAGCATTTT. The variable domain in full, completed from reference TRBV9 and TRBJ1-5, reads DSGVTQTPKHLITATGQRVTLRCSPRSGDLSVYWYQQSLDQGLQFLIQYYNGEERAKGNILERFSAQQFPDLHSELNLSSLELGDSALYFCASSPGTGAVNQPQHFGDGTRLSIL.

The chain is built from TRBV7-9 and TRBJ1-6; 7 nucleotides align to TRBD1. The CDR3 loop spans 15 amino acids. Unmatched junction bases numbered 8, after V lost 5 bases and J lost 7 bases. Per the germline V gene, CDR1 is SEHNR and CDR2 is FQNEAQ (reference sequence). CDR3 DNA: TGTGCCAGCAGCATAACCGGGACAGCGAATTCACCCCTCCACTTT. Residues: CASSITGTANSPLHF.

The chain combines TRBV27 with TRBJ1-1, with D perhaps matching TRBD1 (6 bases). Trimming stripped 2 bases from V and 7 bases from J, with 11 bases between. Germline V lookup: CDR1 MNHEY, CDR2 SMNVEV (reference sequence). The CDR3 loop spans 13 amino acids. CDR3 sequence: CASSLEGGGEAFF. Written as DNA, the CDR3 is TGTGCCAGCAGTTTAGAAGGGGGTGGTGAAGCTTTCTTT.

This chain's CDR3 is CASSPGTGRYEQYF. CDR3 DNA: TGCGCCAGCAGCCCCGGGACAGGGCGGTACGAGCAGTACTTC. The chain joins TRBV4-1 to TRBJ2-7, with 9 positions matching TRBD1. V lost 4 bases to trimming and J lost 4 bases; unmatched junction nucleotides: 5. The CDR3 is 14 amino acids. Per the germline V gene, CDR1 is MGHRA and CDR2 is YSYEKL.

The CDR3 loop is CASSPTTDSYEQYF. Written as DNA, the CDR3 is TGTGCCAGCTCACCAACGACAGACTCCTACGAGCAGTACTTC. The chain has TRBV18 and TRBJ2-7; a possible D gene is TRBD1 (5 bases). This CDR3 has 14 residues. CDR1 KGHSH and CDR2 LQKENI come from the germline V gene. Deletions cut 2 bases from V and 0 bases from J, with 8 bases between.

The chain combines TRBV2 with TRBJ2-7; D not certain. Germline V gene sequence: CDR1 SNHLY, CDR2 FYNNEI. Trimming pared 8 bases from V and 3 bases from J, leaving 11 bases between. The CDR3 spans 12 residues. The CDR3 loop reads CASAWAYYEQYF. Here the CDR3 DNA reads TGTGCCAGCGCCTGGGCATACTACGAGCAGTACTTC.

V and J are TRBV5-1 and TRBJ2-1; 9 bases line up with TRBD2. CDR3 length: 17 residues. Germline V gene lookup returns CDR1 SGHRS and CDR2 YFSETQ. V was pared by 0 bases and J by 4 bases, with 8 bases of the junction left unmatched. The CDR3 is CASSLEGRLAAYNEQFF. The CDR3 DNA sequence: TGCGCCAGCAGCTTGGAAGGCCGACTAGCGGCATACAATGAGCAGTTCTTC.

The CDR3 region has the DNA TGTGCCAGTAGTATTTCGACAGGGGATTACAATGAGCAGTTCTTC. Protein: CASSISTGDYNEQFF. The chain combines TRBV19 with TRBJ2-1; 8 bases are a match to TRBD1. This CDR3 comprises 15 residues. The junction had 5 bases not matched to a gene; V was cut back by 3 bases and J by 4 bases. CDR1 is LNHDA and CDR2 is SQIVND in the germline V gene (reference sequence).

The chain employs TRBV4-2 and TRBJ2-5; 9 nucleotides match TRBD2. Germline V CDR1 and CDR2: LGHNA, YNFKEQ. The CDR3 spans 16 residues. Trimming removed 3 bases from V and 5 bases from J; junction bases left unmatched: 10. In DNA form, the CDR3 reads TGTGCCAGCAGCCAGGCAGCGGGAGGATCGGGGGAGACCCAGTACTTC. Translating it yields CASSQAAGGSGETQYF.

This clone has a handful of counts. The V gene is TRBV5-8, the J gene TRBJ2-5; no clear D. V lost 6 bases, J lost 3 bases, and 6 bases lay in between. Germline values: CDR1 SGHTS, CDR2 YDEGEE. The CDR3 runs to 11 residues. The CDR3 DNA is TGTGCCAGCACGGTCAAAGAGACCCAGTACTTC. Its protein product is CASTVKETQYF.

The V and J genes are TRBV4-2 and TRBJ2-7; 8 bases map to TRBD1. The CDR3 consists of 15 residues. Per the germline V gene, CDR1 is LGHNA and CDR2 is YNFKEQ. V dropped 5 bases and J dropped 2; count of bases not matched to a gene: 8. The CDR3 protein is CASSAQRTGTYEQYF. In nucleotides, the CDR3 is TGTGCCAGCAGCGCCCAACGGACAGGGACCTACGAGCAGTACTTC.

The V gene is TRBV28, the J gene TRBJ2-7, with a possible D match to TRBD1 (7 bases). CDR3 length equals 16 residues. Trimming removed 1 base from V and 7 bases from J, with 20 bases in between. The germline CDR1 and CDR2 sequences are MDHEN and SYDVKM. The CDR3 DNA reads as TGTGCCAGCAGTTTATTTCCAGGGGGACTTGGGGGGGAGCAGTACTTC. Its translation: CASSLFPGGLGGEQYF.

This sequence joins TRBV4-1 and TRBJ2-3, with 8 bases that match TRBD1. The germline CDR1 and CDR2 sequences are MGHRA and YSYEKL. V was clipped by 1 base and J by 1 base; unmatched bases: 4. There are 16 residues in the CDR3. The CDR3, as DNA: TGCGCCAGCAGCCAAGGACAGGGGAGTGGCACAGATACGCAGTATTTT. It specifies CASSQGQGSGTDTQYF.

This rearrangement joins TRBV7-9 to TRBJ1-2, with D possibly TRBD1 on 5 matching bases. Germline-derived CDR1 and CDR2 are SEHNR and FQNEAQ (reference sequence). The V gene lost 4 bases and the J gene lost 5 bases, with 11 bases spanning the gap. The CDR3 has 13 amino acids. CDR3 DNA: TGTGCCAGCAGCTCCAGGGCAGCTTATGGCTACACCTTC. As protein: CASSSRAAYGYTF.

The J gene is TRBJ2-5, the V gene TRBV4-2; TRBD2 aligns across 9 bases. Unmatched junction bases numbered 11, after V lost 1 base and J lost 5 bases. Germline V gene lookup returns CDR1 LGHNA and CDR2 YNFKEQ. This CDR3 spans 17 amino acids. The CDR3 nucleotides are TGTGCCAGCAGCCAAGCCCGAGTGGCTAGCGGGGAGGAGACCCAGTACTTC. Residues: CASSQARVASGEETQYF.

The chain carries TRBV9 and TRBJ2-1; D not resolved. The V end was cut by 3 bases, the J end by 3 bases, with 7 bases between. Germline CDR1 reads SGDLS; CDR2 reads YYNGEE. The CDR3 is 13 residues long. DNA for the CDR3: TGTGCCAGCAGCGGGAGTAGCTACAATGAGCAGTTCTTC. Translation gives CASSGSSYNEQFF.